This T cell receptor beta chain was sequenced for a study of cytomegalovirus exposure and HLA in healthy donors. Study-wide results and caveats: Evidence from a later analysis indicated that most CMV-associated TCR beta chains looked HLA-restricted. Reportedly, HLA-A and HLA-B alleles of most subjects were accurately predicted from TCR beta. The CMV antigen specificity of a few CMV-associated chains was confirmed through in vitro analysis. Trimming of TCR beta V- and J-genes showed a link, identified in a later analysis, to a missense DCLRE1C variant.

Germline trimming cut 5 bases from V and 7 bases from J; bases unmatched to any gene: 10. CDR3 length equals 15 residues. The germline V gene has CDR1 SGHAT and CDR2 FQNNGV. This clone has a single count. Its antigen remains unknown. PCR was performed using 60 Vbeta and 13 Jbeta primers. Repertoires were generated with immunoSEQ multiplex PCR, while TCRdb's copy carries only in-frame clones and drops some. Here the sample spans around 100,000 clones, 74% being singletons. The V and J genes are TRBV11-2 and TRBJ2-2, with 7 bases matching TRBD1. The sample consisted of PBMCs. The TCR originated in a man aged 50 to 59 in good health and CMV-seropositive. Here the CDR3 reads CASSPTGWSVGELFF. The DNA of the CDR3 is TGTGCCAGCAGCCCGACAGGGTGGTCAGTCGGGGAGCTGTTTTTT.